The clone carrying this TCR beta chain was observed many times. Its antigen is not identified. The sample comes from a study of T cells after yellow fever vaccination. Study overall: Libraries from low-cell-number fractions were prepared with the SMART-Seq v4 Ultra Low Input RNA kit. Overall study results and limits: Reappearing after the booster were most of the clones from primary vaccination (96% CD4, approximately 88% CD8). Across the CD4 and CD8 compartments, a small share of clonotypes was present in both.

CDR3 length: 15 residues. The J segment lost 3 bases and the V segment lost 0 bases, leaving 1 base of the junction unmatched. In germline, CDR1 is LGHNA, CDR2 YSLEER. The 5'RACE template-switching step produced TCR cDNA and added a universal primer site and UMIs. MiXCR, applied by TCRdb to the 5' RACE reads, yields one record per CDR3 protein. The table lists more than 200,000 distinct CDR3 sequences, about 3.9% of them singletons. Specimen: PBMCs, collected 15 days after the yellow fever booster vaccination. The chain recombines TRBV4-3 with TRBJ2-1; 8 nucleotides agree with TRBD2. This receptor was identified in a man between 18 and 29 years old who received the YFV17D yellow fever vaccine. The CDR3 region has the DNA TGCGCCAGCAGCCAAGATCGGGGGGGCTACAATGAGCAGTTCTTC. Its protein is CASSQDRGGYNEQFF.